This T cell receptor beta chain is from a study of blood T cell repertoires in COVID-19. On the study more broadly: T cells, B-cell-depleted T cells, or PBMCs provided the cDNA or gDNA that served as material.

This CDR3 comprises 10 residues. Trimming took 4 bases from V and 10 from J, leaving 10 bases between them. Germline CDR1 is SQVTM and CDR2 is ANQGSEA. Assay: immunoSEQ multiplex PCR; the TCRdb copy retains only in-frame clones and omits some. The table includes approximately 210,000 clones, more than 70% detected once. The TCR sequence derives from a man aged 25-45 years with acute COVID-19. The chain links TRBV29-1 to TRBJ1-2; D is undetermined. Sequencing was performed on PBMCs or T cells enriched from blood (not recorded which). The CDR3 region is CSVAEPVYTF. In DNA, the CDR3 is TGCAGCGTTGCCGAACCAGTCTACACCTTC.